The rows below give T cell receptor beta chains drawn from one sample of a study of beta chain features in type 1 diabetes. Only in-frame clones appear in the TCRdb table, and some are missing; sequencing was by immunoSEQ multiplex PCR. Of roughly 350,000 clones listed, about 11% are singletons. Input material: naive CD4+ T cells from blood. All receptors come from a woman in her 30s in good health. The CDR3 runs from the conserved cysteine through the conserved F or W. Fields, in order: D gene, clone size, J gene, V gene, CDR3 protein, CDR3 DNA. The D gene is left open where the match is weak. The size entry is marked missing in some rows and otherwise reads once, few, many or a size class.

d_gene: -
abundance: -
j_gene: TRBJ1-5
v_gene: TRBV5-1
CDR3aa: CASSLTGNQPQHF
CDR3nt: TGCGCCAGCAGCTTAACAGGCAATCAGCCCCAGCATTTT

d_gene: TRBD1
abundance: few
j_gene: TRBJ2-3
v_gene: TRBV5-1
CDR3aa: CASSVSPGQGYTDTQYF
CDR3nt: TGCGCCAGCAGCGTATCACCGGGACAGGGATACACAGATACGCAGTATTTT

d_gene: -
abundance: few
j_gene: TRBJ1-4
v_gene: TRBV10-3
CDR3aa: CAISGGSRREKLFF
CDR3nt: TGTGCCATCAGTGGGGGCTCGAGGCGGGAAAAACTGTTTTTT

d_gene: TRBD1
abundance: few
j_gene: TRBJ1-1
v_gene: TRBV30
CDR3aa: CAYQGQMNTEAFF
CDR3nt: TGTGCCTATCAGGGACAGATGAACACTGAAGCTTTCTTT

d_gene: TRBD1
abundance: -
j_gene: TRBJ2-1
v_gene: TRBV14
CDR3aa: CASRPQGVAYNEQFF
CDR3nt: TGTGCCAGCAGACCTCAGGGGGTGGCCTACAATGAGCAGTTCTTC

d_gene: -
abundance: -
j_gene: TRBJ1-3
v_gene: TRBV6-6
CDR3aa: CASSYQGSSGNTIYF
CDR3nt: TGTGCCAGCAGTTACCAGGGGAGCTCTGGAAACACCATATATTTT

d_gene: TRBD1
abundance: -
j_gene: TRBJ2-7
v_gene: TRBV4-2
CDR3aa: CASSQLGQAFEQYF
CDR3nt: TGTGCCAGCAGCCAATTGGGACAGGCTTTTGAGCAGTACTTC

d_gene: TRBD1
abundance: few
j_gene: TRBJ1-1
v_gene: TRBV13
CDR3aa: CASSLNSGTGAIRMNTEAFF
CDR3nt: TGTGCCAGCAGCTTAAACTCCGGGACAGGGGCCATCCGGATGAACACTGAAGCTTTCTTT

d_gene: -
abundance: -
j_gene: TRBJ2-2
v_gene: TRBV7-9
CDR3aa: CASSRTGGSNTGELFF
CDR3nt: TGTGCCAGCAGCCGTACTGGCGGATCGAACACCGGGGAGCTGTTTTTT

d_gene: -
abundance: -
j_gene: TRBJ2-2
v_gene: TRBV7-2
CDR3aa: CASSPTQRGSTGELFF
CDR3nt: TGTGCCAGCAGCCCCACCCAGAGAGGGTCGACCGGGGAGCTGTTTTTT

d_gene: -
abundance: few
j_gene: TRBJ2-1
v_gene: TRBV5-1
CDR3aa: CASSLVLAEISYNEQFF
CDR3nt: TGCGCCAGCAGCTTGGTGTTAGCGGAGATCTCCTACAATGAGCAGTTCTTC

d_gene: TRBD2
abundance: -
j_gene: TRBJ2-1
v_gene: TRBV29-1
CDR3aa: CSVVWGGLETRGQFF
CDR3nt: TGCAGCGTTGTGTGGGGGGGACTAGAGACCCGGGGGCAGTTCTTC

d_gene: -
abundance: few
j_gene: TRBJ2-7
v_gene: TRBV25-1
CDR3aa: CASTPGTAINEQYF
CDR3nt: TGTGCCAGCACTCCCGGGACTGCGATTAACGAGCAGTACTTC

d_gene: -
abundance: -
j_gene: TRBJ2-1
v_gene: TRBV7-2
CDR3aa: CASSLAPPSSYNEQFF
CDR3nt: TGTGCCAGCAGCTTAGCCCCACCGAGCTCCTACAATGAGCAGTTCTTC

d_gene: -
abundance: -
j_gene: TRBJ2-5
v_gene: TRBV29-1
CDR3aa: CSVERQLLQETQYF
CDR3nt: TGCAGCGTTGAACGTCAACTCCTCCAAGAGACCCAGTACTTC

d_gene: TRBD2
abundance: once
j_gene: TRBJ2-7
v_gene: TRBV4-1
CDR3aa: CASSQGVTSGSYEQYF
CDR3nt: TGCGCCAGCAGCCAAGGGGTGACTAGCGGGTCCTACGAGCAGTACTTC

d_gene: -
abundance: few
j_gene: TRBJ2-7
v_gene: TRBV11-3
CDR3aa: CASSLSTGGVYEQYF
CDR3nt: TGTGCCAGCAGCTTATCTACGGGGGGCGTCTACGAGCAGTACTTC

d_gene: TRBD2
abundance: -
j_gene: TRBJ2-2
v_gene: TRBV4-1
CDR3aa: CASSRRGSTTGELFF
CDR3nt: TGCGCCAGCAGCCGCCGCGGGAGTACAACCGGGGAGCTGTTTTTT

d_gene: TRBD1
abundance: few
j_gene: TRBJ2-4
v_gene: TRBV28
CDR3aa: CASTNDRDEYIQYF
CDR3nt: TGTGCCAGCACCAACGACAGGGATGAGTACATTCAGTACTTC